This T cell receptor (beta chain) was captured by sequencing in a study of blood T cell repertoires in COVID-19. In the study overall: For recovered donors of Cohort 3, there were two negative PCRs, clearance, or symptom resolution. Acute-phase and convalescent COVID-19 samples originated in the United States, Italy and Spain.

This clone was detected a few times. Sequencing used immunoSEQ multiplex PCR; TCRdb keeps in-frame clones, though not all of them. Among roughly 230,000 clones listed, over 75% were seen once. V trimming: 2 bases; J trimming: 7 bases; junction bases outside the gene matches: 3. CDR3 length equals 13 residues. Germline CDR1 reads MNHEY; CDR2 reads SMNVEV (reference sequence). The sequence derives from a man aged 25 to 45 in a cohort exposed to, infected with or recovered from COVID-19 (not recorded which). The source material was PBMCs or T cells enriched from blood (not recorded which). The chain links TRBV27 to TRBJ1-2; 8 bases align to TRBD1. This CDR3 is CASSLNTGGGYTF. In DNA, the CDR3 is TGTGCCAGCAGTTTAAATACAGGGGGTGGCTACACCTTC.